These T cell receptor beta chains were read from a single sample in a study of T cell responses to AZD1222 COVID-19 vaccine. Assay: immunoSEQ multiplex PCR; the TCRdb copy retains only in-frame clones and omits some. The sample contains about 130,000 clones, around 85% of which appear only once. The source material was peripheral blood, sampled 28 days after the second AZD1222 dose. The receptor set was obtained from an adult who received the AZD1222 COVID-19 vaccine. Both conserved end residues are part of each CDR3. Not all rows give a size; the values are once, few, many and, for expanded clones, a class.

CASSLKKQGVYF,TRBV12-3/TRBV12-4,NA,TRBJ2-7
CASSRTGQVLITGELFF,TRBV27,NA,TRBJ2-2
CASSSDSSGANVLTF,TRBV5-1,NA,TRBJ2-6
CASSQGDRGGRTEAFF,TRBV4-1,NA,TRBJ1-1
CASSSPHGGRGGEAFF,TRBV7-6,NA,TRBJ1-1
CASSTADRGNQPQHF,TRBV19,NA,TRBJ1-5
CASRAGTENYEQYF,TRBV6-5,NA,TRBJ2-7
CASSYDYKTNQETQYF,TRBV6-2/TRBV6-3,NA,TRBJ2-5
CASSLVEDTEAFF,TRBV12-3/TRBV12-4,NA,TRBJ1-1
CATATNEKLFF,TRBV30,NA,TRBJ1-4
CASSVEGRPEAFF,TRBV9,NA,TRBJ1-1
CASSLSPGTGLYEQYF,TRBV5-1,NA,TRBJ2-7
CASSDVVFILDSSPLHF,TRBV6-1,few,TRBJ1-6
CASSLGGQVSNF,TRBV12-3/TRBV12-4,NA,TRBJ1-5
CASSRQVNTEAFF,TRBV3-1/TRBV3-2,NA,TRBJ1-1
CASLALPGSYEQYF,TRBV18,NA,TRBJ2-7
CASSSGQGVNQPQHF,TRBV5-8,NA,TRBJ1-5
CASSSPGQFTDTQYF,TRBV28,NA,TRBJ2-3
CASSYSTGNDQPQHF,TRBV6-5,NA,TRBJ1-5
CAISERESSSPLHF,TRBV10-3,NA,TRBJ1-6
CATGTGGRTEQYF,TRBV18,once,TRBJ2-7
CASSPQGGQVETQYF,TRBV7-2,NA,TRBJ2-5
CAWSIQGSEPQHF,TRBV30,few,TRBJ1-5
CATPRGLGTEAFF,TRBV6-5,NA,TRBJ1-1
CASSHQTGVSTDTQYF,TRBV4-3,NA,TRBJ2-3
CASSYSGGLQEKLFF,TRBV6-5,NA,TRBJ1-4
CASKFGYTETYEQYF,TRBV5-1,medium-sized,TRBJ2-7
CASSSRQGAPQYF,TRBV6-5,NA,TRBJ2-3
CASSLMRGDSPLHF,TRBV5-4,NA,TRBJ1-6